Given below is one TCR beta chain in context. The antigen is not known. The CDR3 spans 16 residues. From germline, CDR1 is GTSNPN and CDR2 SVGIG (reference sequence). V was trimmed by 4 bases and J by 0 bases, leaving 15 bases between them. This sample is part of a study of T cell responses to AZD1222 COVID-19 vaccine. Libraries were prepared by immunoSEQ multiplex PCR; TCRdb keeps only in-frame clonotypes and omits some of them. The table lists around 100,000 clones, around nine tenths of them singletons. Study-wide results and limits: Close to half of spike-specific TCRs reportedly recognize unmutated variant regions.

The receptor was derived from an adult in good health. The sequencing here drew on peripheral blood, taken on day 0 of AZD1222 vaccination. The chain combines TRBV30 with TRBJ2-2; D not certain. The CDR3 loop is CAWTPWTATNTGELFF. The CDR3 DNA follows: TGTGCCTGGACCCCGTGGACCGCCACGAACACCGGGGAGCTGTTTTTT.